The 20 T cell receptor beta chains below all came from one sample that was sequenced in a study of T cells in Graves' hyperthyroidism and ophthalmopathy (dated by TCRdb to the late 2010s). Receptors were amplified or captured by multiplex PCR. Reads for this sample came from an Illumina HiSeq 2000. The TCR beta CDR3 regions were amplified from RNA transcripts. For the first round of RT-PCR on the TCR CDR3, the HTBI primer set was used together with the Qiagen OneStep RT-PCR kit. TCRdb reworked the public reads: Q25 trimming with fastp, MiXCR clone assembly, productive beta chains retained. CDR3 protein sequences are deduplicated, and each keeps its most common genes and DNA. A total of more than 300,000 distinct CDR3 sequences appear in this sample, 14% of them only once. Of the sample, roughly a fifth falls within the top ten clones. Sequenced input: blood. Receptors originate from a woman aged 25 to 39 with Graves' ophthalmopathy.

In this sample, this clonotype turned up many times. The chain has TRBV2 and TRBJ1-6; no definite D call. The V gene's germline CDR1 is SNHLY and CDR2 FYNNEI. Trimming stripped 7 bases from V and 8 bases from J, with 12 bases between. CDR3 length: 13 residues. CDR3 nucleotide sequence: TGTGCCAGCATGGAGGGCGGTTATTCACCCCTCCACTTT. Encoded protein: CASMEGGYSPLHF.

This clonotype showed up many times. The V call is TRBV7-2, the J call TRBJ2-3; D gene ambiguous. V lost 2 bases to trimming and J lost 2 bases, with 11 bases between them. From germline, CDR1 is SGHTA and CDR2 FQGNSA. This CDR3 is built from 15 residues. CDR3 region: CASSLYDFPTDTQYF. In nucleotides, the CDR3 is TGTGCCAGCAGCTTATATGACTTTCCCACAGATACGCAGTATTTT.

Turning to this clonotype: A single base separates this from a much larger clone, so it may be a read error. As DNA, the CDR3 is TGTGCCAGCAGTCCACCCCACAGGGTAGAGCAGCCCCGGCATTTT. Translated, it gives CASSPPHRVEQPRHF. The chain is built from TRBV6-7 and TRBJ1-5; D may be TRBD1 (6 bases). TRBV6-7 is an ORF, with its function uncertain. The CDR3 is 15 residues long.

Many counts were recorded for this clonotype. The V call is TRBV7-9, the J call TRBJ2-7; TRBD2 agrees at 11 bases. The CDR3 length is 18 residues. V shed 2 bases, J shed 0 bases, and the junction held 9 bases outside the gene matches. Germline CDR1 reads SEHNR; CDR2 reads FQNEAQ (reference sequence). DNA for the CDR3: TGTGCCAGCAGCTTATTGGTGACTAGCGGGGAGTCCTCCTACGAGCAGTACTTC. It codes for CASSLLVTSGESSYEQYF.

By share, this clonotype counts as medium-sized. This chain uses TRBV7-8 with TRBJ2-1; perhaps TRBD1 as D (5 bases). The germline V gene has CDR1 SGHVS and CDR2 FQNEAQ. This CDR3 comprises 13 residues. Trimming pared 1 base from V and 6 bases from J, leaving 7 bases between. CDR3 coding DNA: TGTGCCAGCAGCTTAGGTGACAGCAATGAGCAGTTCTTC. Translated, it gives CASSLGDSNEQFF.

The table lists this clonotype with many counts. This sequence joins TRBV11-2 and TRBJ2-2; perhaps TRBD1 as D (5 bases). Per germline, CDR1 SGHAT and CDR2 FQNNGV. This CDR3 is built from 19 residues. The ends were cut back, 5 bases at V and 4 bases at J, with 26 bases in the middle. CDR3 sequence reads: CASSQRTSPRMGGTGELFF. The CDR3 DNA follows: TGTGCCAGCAGCCAACGGACAAGCCCTCGCATGGGTGGCACCGGGGAGCTGTTTTTT.

This clonotype has at least ten counts. This chain connects TRBV27 to TRBJ2-3, with no clear D. This CDR3 has 11 amino acids. V lost 8 bases to trimming and J lost 6 bases, with 9 bases between them. Germline loops: CDR1 MNHEY, CDR2 SMNVEV (reference sequence). The DNA of the CDR3 is TGTGCCAGCCGGGCAGGCGATACGCAGTATTTT. Protein product: CASRAGDTQYF.

This clonotype was seen many times. This sequence joins TRBV28 and TRBJ1-3, with D unresolved. V gave up 5 bases and J gave up 1 base, with 15 bases separating them. Germline V gives CDR1 MDHEN, CDR2 SYDVKM. CDR3 length: 16 amino acids. The CDR3 nucleotides read TGTGCCAGCAGTCTCAGCATTGTCGGGTCTGGAAACACCATATATTTT. Its translation: CASSLSIVGSGNTIYF.

This clonotype was detected many times. The CDR3 DNA reads TGCAGTGCGTGGGACAGCGGGAACACCATATATTTT. Amino acids: CSAWDSGNTIYF. The chain has TRBV20-1 and TRBJ1-3, with TRBD1 matching over 7 bases. Looked up from germline, CDR1 is DFQATT and CDR2 is SNEGSKA (reference sequence). Losses at the gene ends were 6 bases for V and 7 bases for J; bases not matched to a gene: 6. This CDR3 region has 12 residues.

V usage is TRBV7-9 and J usage is TRBJ1-4; TRBD1 agrees at 7 bases. The CDR3 has 16 amino acids. The germline V gene encodes CDR1 SEHNR and CDR2 FQNEAQ (reference sequence). V lost 1 base, J lost 7 bases, and 9 bases stayed unmatched. CDR3 sequence reads: CASSLGTGISGEKLFF. DNA for the CDR3: TGTGCCAGCAGCTTAGGGACAGGCATCTCGGGTGAAAAACTGTTTTTT.

This clonotype was seen repeatedly, ten times or more. The chain joins TRBV20-1 to TRBJ1-5; D call uncertain. The germline V gene has CDR1 DFQATT and CDR2 SNEGSKA (reference sequence). Trimming removed 3 bases from V and 3 bases from J, with 0 bases in between. CDR3 length: 10 residues. CDR3 in amino acids: CSASNQPQHF. In nucleotides, the CDR3 is TGCAGTGCTAGCAATCAGCCCCAGCATTTT.

In DNA, the CDR3 is TGTGCCAGCAGTTTAGGGAGTGAGGGTGGCTATGGCTACACCTTC. This gives the protein CASSLGSEGGYGYTF. The chain links TRBV28 to TRBJ1-2, with D uncertain. Trimming pared 2 bases from V and 4 bases from J, leaving 14 bases between. The CDR3 totals 15 residues. CDR1 is MDHEN, CDR2 SYDVKM, per germline.

This clonotype was recorded a few times. V and J are TRBV7-9 and TRBJ2-5; 7 nucleotides line up with TRBD1. CDR1 and CDR2 (germline): SEHNR, FQNEAQ (reference sequence). J was trimmed by 1 base and V by 4 bases; bases with no gene match: 6. The CDR3 length is 15 residues. As DNA, the CDR3 is TGTGCCAGCAGCTGGCGATGGGACAGCCAAGAGACCCAGTACTTC. This sequence encodes CASSWRWDSQETQYF.

This clonotype was recorded at least ten times. The chain has TRBV3-1 and TRBJ1-1; no definite D call. Germline CDR1 LGHDT, CDR2 YNNKEL (reference sequence). The CDR3 covers 14 residues. Trimming stripped 1 base from V and 2 bases from J, with 8 bases between. Written as DNA, the CDR3 is TGTGCCAGCAGCCAAGTGTGGGGTAACACTGAAGCTTTCTTT. Its translation is CASSQVWGNTEAFF.

This sequence joins TRBV5-6 and TRBJ2-7, with a weak D call TRBD1 (5 bases). Trimming took off 4 bases at V and 4 bases at J, with 12 bases between the two ends. The CDR3 totals 13 residues. From germline, CDR1 is SGHDT and CDR2 YYEEEE. This CDR3 is CASSPSGQYEQYF. The CDR3 DNA sequence: TGTGCCAGCAGCCCATCAGGGCAGTACGAGCAGTACTTC.

This clonotype was seen ten or more times. The chain recombines TRBV7-9 with TRBJ1-6; weak D call: TRBD1 (6 bases). Germline values: CDR1 SEHNR, CDR2 FQNEAQ (reference sequence). The CDR3 runs to 16 residues. Trimming left V 4 bases short and J 6 bases short, with 16 bases between. The CDR3 here is CASSSGGTSSNSPLHF. CDR3 nucleotide sequence: TGTGCCAGCAGCTCGGGGGGGACAAGTTCTAATTCACCCCTCCACTTT.

Worth noting for this clonotype: This may come from a read error, since a much larger clone is one base off. The rearrangement uses TRBV9 and TRBJ2-5; D is unresolved. CDR1 SGDLS and CDR2 YYNGEE come from the germline V gene. This CDR3 comprises 15 residues. The CDR3 DNA follows: TGTGCCAGCAGCGCCGAAATTGTCACCTCCGAGACCCGGTACTTC. Its translation: CASSAEIVTSETRYF. Looking up the rest from reference TRBV9 and TRBJ2-5 gives the full variable domain: DSGVTQTPKHLITATGQRVTLRCSPRSGDLSVYWYQQSLDQGLQFLIQYYNGEERAKGNILERFSAQQFPDLHSELNLSSLELGDSALYFCASSAEIVTSETRYFGPGTRLLVL.

This clonotype appeared many times. The chain carries TRBV30 and TRBJ1-2, with D perhaps TRBD1 (5 bases). The ends were cut back, 0 bases at V and 4 bases at J, with 15 bases in the middle. Germline CDR1 reads GTSNPN; CDR2 reads SVGIG (reference sequence). The CDR3 length is 15 residues. The CDR3 nucleotides read TGTGCCTGGAGTGTACCGCAGGGTAGGATCTATGGCTACACCTTC. Translation gives CAWSVPQGRIYGYTF.

This clonotype was seen repeatedly, ten times or more. V and J are TRBV3-1 and TRBJ2-2; D ambiguous. Trimming left V 6 bases short and J 1 base short, with 9 bases between. The germline CDR1 and CDR2 sequences are LGHDT and YNNKEL (reference sequence). The CDR3 is 14 residues long. The CDR3 nucleotides read TGTGCCAGCAGGGTGACTCTGAACACCGGGGAGCTGTTTTTT. The encoded protein is CASRVTLNTGELFF.

This clonotype was observed many times. This chain links TRBV6-1 with TRBJ1-1; D gene uncertain. V was shortened by 8 bases and J by 1 base, with 11 bases between the two germline ends. CDR3 length equals 13 residues. Germline-derived CDR1 and CDR2 are MNHNS and SASEGT. CDR3 in amino acids: CASEFHENTEAFF. Written as DNA, the CDR3 is TGTGCCAGCGAATTCCACGAGAACACTGAAGCTTTCTTT.